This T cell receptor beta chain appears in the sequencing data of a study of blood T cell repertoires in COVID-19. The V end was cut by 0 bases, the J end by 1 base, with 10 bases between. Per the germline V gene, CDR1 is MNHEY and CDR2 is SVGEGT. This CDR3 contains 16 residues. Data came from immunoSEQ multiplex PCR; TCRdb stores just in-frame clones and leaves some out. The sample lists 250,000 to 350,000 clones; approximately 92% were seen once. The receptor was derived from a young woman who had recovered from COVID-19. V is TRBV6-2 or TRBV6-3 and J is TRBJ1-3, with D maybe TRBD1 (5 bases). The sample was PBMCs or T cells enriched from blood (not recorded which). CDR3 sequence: CASSYSGGISGNTIYF. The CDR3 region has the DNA TGTGCCAGCAGTTACTCGGGGGGGATTTCTGGAAACACCATATATTTT.